This entry describes one TCR beta chain. Its target is unknown. Only in-frame clones appear in the TCRdb table, and some are missing; sequencing was by immunoSEQ multiplex PCR. The sample has over 2 million clones, roughly 95% seen once. The source of the sample is a study of shared clonotypes between healthy human individuals. Study results and limitations: Sampling was confined to blood; repertoires within tissues likely differ.

Germline V gives CDR1 SGHRS, CDR2 YFSETQ. V lost 3 bases, J lost 1 base, and 12 bases stayed unmatched. The CDR3 spans 19 residues. The source of this sequence is a man aged 18-30 years in good health. The chain recombines TRBV5-1 with TRBJ2-6; TRBD1 matches 8 bases. Sequencing was done on a sample of naive CD4+ T cells sorted from blood. Stated subset: CD45RA+ positively selected. CDR3 bases: TGCGCCAGCAGCTCCCTCCCCGCAGGGGGCGCATCTGGGGCCAACGTCCTGACTTTC. Encoded protein: CASSSLPAGGASGANVLTF.